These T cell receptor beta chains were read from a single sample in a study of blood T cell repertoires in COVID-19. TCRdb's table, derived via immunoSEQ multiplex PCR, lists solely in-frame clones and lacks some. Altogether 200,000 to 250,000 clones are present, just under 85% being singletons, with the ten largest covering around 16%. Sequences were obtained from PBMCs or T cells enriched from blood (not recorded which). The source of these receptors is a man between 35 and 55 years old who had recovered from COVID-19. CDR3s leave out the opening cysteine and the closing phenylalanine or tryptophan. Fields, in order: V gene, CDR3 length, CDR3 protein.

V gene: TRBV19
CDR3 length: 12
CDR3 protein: ASSPHRANYGYT

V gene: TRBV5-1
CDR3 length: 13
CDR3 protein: ASSLERGRDTEAF

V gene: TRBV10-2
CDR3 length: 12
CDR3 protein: ASVLAGVGGELF

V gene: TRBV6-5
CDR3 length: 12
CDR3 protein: ASILQGEGQPQH

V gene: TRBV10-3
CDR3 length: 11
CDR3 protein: AIRSGANTEAF

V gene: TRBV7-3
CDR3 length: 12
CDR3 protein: ASSLMSGGDGYT

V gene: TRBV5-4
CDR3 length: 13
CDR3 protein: ASSQGYLDPREQY

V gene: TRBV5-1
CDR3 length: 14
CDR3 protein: ASSPRSGGDVETQY

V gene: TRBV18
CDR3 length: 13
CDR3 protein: ASSPFVGDNTEAF

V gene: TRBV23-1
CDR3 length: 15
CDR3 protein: ASFPEQGAGCGDEQF

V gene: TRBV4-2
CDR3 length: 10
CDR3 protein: ASSEAGTGYT

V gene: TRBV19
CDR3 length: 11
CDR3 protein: ASSIGPGYEQY

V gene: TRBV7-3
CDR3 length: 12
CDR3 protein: ASSLGLPNTEAF

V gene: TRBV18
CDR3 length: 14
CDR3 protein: ASSLNRERSNQPQH